Each of the 20 T cell receptor beta chains below was sequenced from the same sample in a study of STAT5B mutations in CD4+ large granular lymphocyte leukemia (dated by TCRdb to the early 2020s). Receptors were amplified or captured by the immunoSEQ multiplex PCR assay. TCRdb took over this immuneACCESS table, retaining in-frame rearrangements with V and J assigned. Such tables are incomplete; in checked studies, under half of the missing clones stem from an unresolved V gene, and the remainder is unexplained. This sample lists about 33,000 clones; approximately 81% were detected once. 0.29% of the sample goes to the ten largest clones. The sample was CD4+ T cells from blood buffy coats. Receptor source: a human donor in good health.

With regard to this clone: Other nucleotide sequences from this sample produce the same CDR3. The chain uses TRBV5-4 and TRBJ2-5, with 9 positions matching TRBD2. Trimming cost V 1 base and J 2 bases; bases outside gene matches: 3. Germline CDR1 reads SGHNT; CDR2 reads YYREEE (reference sequence). CDR3 length equals 15 residues. This CDR3 reads CASSLRLAGQETQYF. Here the CDR3 DNA reads TGTGCCAGCAGCTTGAGGCTAGCGGGACAAGAGACCCAGTACTTC.

This sequence joins TRBV18 and TRBJ1-1; weak D call: TRBD1 (6 bases). The V end lost 4 bases, the J end lost 6 bases, and 21 bases lay between the germline ends. CDR3 length equals 16 residues. In germline, CDR1 is KGHSH, CDR2 LQKENI. The CDR3 sequence is CASSLEGQYLLSEAFF. The CDR3 DNA reads as TGTGCCAGCTCACTCGAGGGACAATATCTTTTGTCTGAAGCTTTCTTT. The full variable domain, in which reference TRBV18 and TRBJ1-1 provide the parts outside the CDR3, is NAGVMQNPRHLVRRRGQEARLRCSPMKGHSHVYWYRQLPEEGLKFMVYLQKENIIDESGMPKERFSAEFPKEGPSILRIQQVVRGDSAAYFCASSLEGQYLLSEAFFGQGTRLTVV.

The V and J genes are TRBV15 and TRBJ2-7; the D gene is possibly TRBD1 (5 bases). Germline V gives CDR1 LNHNV, CDR2 YYDKDF (reference sequence). The ends were cut back, 0 bases at V and 1 base at J, with 13 bases in the middle. The CDR3 consists of 16 residues. CDR3 nucleotide sequence: TGTGCCACCAGCAGAGATGGCACAGGTTCTTCCTACGAGCAGTACTTC. Its protein product is CATSRDGTGSSYEQYF.

The CDR3 DNA reads as TGTGCCAGCAGCTTATTAGCTCCGGAGACCCAGTACTTC. As protein: CASSLLAPETQYF. The V gene is TRBV11-3, the J gene TRBJ2-5; D is unresolved. Germline V lookup: CDR1 SGHNT, CDR2 YENEEA. V was shortened by 2 bases and J by 5 bases, with 9 bases between the two germline ends. The CDR3 is 13 amino acids.

The rearrangement joins TRBV6-4 to TRBJ2-3; maybe TRBD2 (5 bases). Germline assignment: CDR1 MRHNA and CDR2 SNTAGT. V lost 7 bases and J 1 base, leaving 9 bases between the germline ends. The CDR3 loop spans 13 amino acids. The CDR3 DNA is TGTGCCAGCATGAGTAGCGGCACAGATACGCAGTATTTT. It yields the protein CASMSSGTDTQYF.

Remarks on this clone: One junction end does not reproduce the germline sequence, and a read error may be involved. The chain joins TRBV5-1 to TRBJ2-2; TRBD2 is a possible D gene (5 bases). The CDR3 runs to 13 residues. Germline V gives CDR1 SGHRS, CDR2 YFSETQ. CDR3 DNA: TGCGCCAGCAGGAGGGAGTACACCGGAGAGCTGTTTTTT. Its translation: CASRREYTGELFF. Full variable domain (remainder filled in from reference TRBV5-1 and TRBJ2-2): KAGVTQTPRYLIKTRGQQVTLSCSPISGHRSVSWYQQTPGQGLQFLFEYFSETQRNKGNFPGRFSGRQFSNSRSEMNVSTLELGDSALYLCASRREYTGELFFGEGSRLTVL.

This chain connects TRBV11-3 to TRBJ2-3; D might be TRBD1 or TRBD2, each matching 5 bases. The ends were cut back, 3 bases at V and 1 base at J, with 8 bases in the middle. Per the germline V gene, CDR1 is SGHNT and CDR2 is YENEEA. The CDR3 contains 14 residues. In DNA, the CDR3 is TGTGCCAGCAGCTTGGGGGTCGGCACAGATACGCAGTATTTT. This translates into CASSLGVGTDTQYF.

This clone was observed a few times. The chain combines TRBV7-9 with TRBJ1-1, with 7 bases aligning to TRBD1. V was clipped by 5 bases and J by 2 bases; unmatched bases: 8. The germline V gene has CDR1 SEHNR and CDR2 FQNEAQ (reference sequence). This CDR3 spans 15 amino acids. This CDR3 reads CASSRIHRGNTEAFF. The CDR3 coding sequence is TGTGCCAGCAGCCGGATCCACAGGGGAAACACTGAAGCTTTCTTT.

The V call is TRBV7-2, the J call TRBJ2-1; 14 nucleotides match TRBD2. J lost 12 bases, V lost 5 bases, and 9 bases had no gene match. The germline gives CDR1 SGHTA, CDR2 FQGNSA. This CDR3 contains 15 residues. This CDR3 reads CASSLGLAGGERQFF. In DNA, the CDR3 is TGTGCCAGCAGCCTCGGACTAGCGGGAGGAGAGAGGCAGTTCTTC.

This clone was observed once. The rearrangement joins TRBV7-2 to TRBJ1-2, with TRBD1 matching over 8 bases. Per the germline V gene, CDR1 is SGHTA and CDR2 is FQGNSA. After removal of 2 bases from V and 7 bases from J, the junction contained 6 bases not matched to a gene. The CDR3 is 14 amino acids. Written as DNA, the CDR3 is TGTGCCAGCAGCTTAAGCAGGGACAGGATTGGCTACACCTTC. This encodes CASSLSRDRIGYTF.

V and J are TRBV11-2 and TRBJ2-1, with TRBD2 matching 11 bases. CDR3 size: 15 residues. Trimming cost V 4 bases and J 4 bases; bases outside gene matches: 3. Germline loops: CDR1 SGHAT, CDR2 FQNNGV. CDR3 DNA sequence: TGTGCCAGCAGCTCCAGACTAGCGGGATACAATGAGCAGTTCTTC. This gives the protein CASSSRLAGYNEQFF. Drawing the rest from reference TRBV11-2 and TRBJ2-1, the complete variable domain is EAGVAQSPRYKIIEKRQSVAFWCNPISGHATLYWYQQILGQGPKLLIQFQNNGVVDDSQLPKDRFSAERLKGVDSTLKIQPAKLEDSAVYLCASSSRLAGYNEQFFGPGTRLTVL.

The rearrangement joins TRBV21-1 to TRBJ2-1; the D call of TRBD1 is as the table states it, not checked on the DNA. TRBV21-1 counts as a pseudogene. The CDR3 has 14 amino acids. The CDR3 reads CASSDRDRGNEQFF. As DNA, the CDR3 is TGTGCCAGCAGCGACCGGGACAGGGGGAATGAGCAGTTCTTC.

The chain carries TRBV6-1 and TRBJ1-2; D is possibly TRBD1 (5 bases). V was cut by 5 bases and J by 7 bases, with 20 bases left in between. The CDR3 has 15 amino acids. CDR1 is MNHNS, CDR2 SASEGT, per germline. CDR3 DNA: TGTGCCAGCAGTCTCGAGGGGATTGAGACCTCTGGCTACACCTTC. Translation: CASSLEGIETSGYTF.

This sequence joins TRBV28 and TRBJ1-1; 7 bases map to TRBD1. This CDR3 is 15 amino acids long. Germline V lookup: CDR1 MDHEN, CDR2 SYDVKM. V lost 5 bases, J lost 0 bases, and 6 bases stayed unmatched. In DNA, the CDR3 is TGTGCCAGCAGTGCCTACAGGGGTATGAACACTGAAGCTTTCTTT. It yields the protein CASSAYRGMNTEAFF.

This clone was detected a few times. The V and J genes are TRBV10-3 and TRBJ1-1; TRBD1 matches at 7 bases. This CDR3 has 13 amino acids. The germline V gene has CDR1 ENHRY and CDR2 SYGVKD. J lost 0 bases, V lost 8 bases, and 3 bases had no gene match. This CDR3 is CAISDRVNTEAFF. CDR3 bases: TGTGCCATCTCTGACAGGGTGAACACTGAAGCTTTCTTT.

The CDR3 sequence: CASSPRTSGRVRDEQFF. The CDR3 region has the DNA TGTGCCAGTAGTCCCAGGACTAGCGGGAGGGTTAGGGATGAGCAGTTCTTC. The rearrangement uses TRBV19 and TRBJ2-1; 15 nucleotides agree with TRBD2. This CDR3 contains 17 residues. J gave up 8 bases and V 5 bases, and 10 bases lay outside the gene matches. CDR1 is LNHDA and CDR2 is SQIVND in the germline V gene (reference sequence).

The chain employs TRBV6-1 and TRBJ2-5; 9 bases align to TRBD1. There are 20 residues in the CDR3. The V and J ends lost 0 bases and 6 bases, in that order; junction bases with no gene match: 20. Germline CDR1 and CDR2: MNHNS and SASEGT. This chain's CDR3 is CASSEASILGQGRRGKTQYF. DNA of the CDR3: TGTGCCAGCAGTGAAGCGAGTATTTTGGGACAGGGAAGGCGGGGAAAGACCCAGTACTTC.

The chain is built from TRBV7-8 and TRBJ2-3; tentatively, D is TRBD2 (6 bases). CDR1 and CDR2 from the germline V gene are SGHVS and FQNEAQ. Between the trimmed V and J ends, which lost 5 bases and 0 bases, there was a span of 9 bases. This CDR3 has 14 residues. CDR3 residues: CASSVGLSTDTQYF. DNA of the CDR3: TGTGCCAGCAGCGTGGGACTCAGCACAGATACGCAGTATTTT.

The table lists this clone with a few counts. The chain employs TRBV11-1 and TRBJ2-6, with D unresolved. The CDR3 consists of 15 residues. CDR1 and CDR2 from the germline V gene are SGHAT and FQDESV (reference sequence). Trimming pared 1 base from V and 1 base from J, leaving 5 bases between. The CDR3 nucleotides read TGTGCCAGCAGCTTAGATAGGTCTGGGGCCAACGTCCTGACTTTC. Protein: CASSLDRSGANVLTF.

This sequence joins TRBV30 and TRBJ2-6; TRBD1 is a possible D gene (6 bases). Germline values: CDR1 GTSNPN, CDR2 SVGIG (reference sequence). Trimming stripped 3 bases from V and 0 bases from J, with 15 bases between. The length of the CDR3 is 17 residues. This CDR3 reads CAWRKGTFLSGANVLTF. In nucleotides, the CDR3 is TGTGCCTGGAGGAAAGGGACATTCCTCTCTGGGGCCAACGTCCTGACTTTC. Full variable domain (missing parts from reference TRBV30 and TRBJ2-6): SQTIHQWPATLVQPVGSPLSLECTVEGTSNPNLYWYRQAAGRGLQLLFYSVGIGQISSEVPQNLSASRPQDRQFILSSKKLLLSDSGFYLCAWRKGTFLSGANVLTFGAGSRLTVL.